What follows is one TCR beta chain and its context. Its specificity is unknown. Only in-frame clones appear in the TCRdb table, and some are missing; sequencing was by immunoSEQ multiplex PCR. The table has about 360,000 clones, 73% seen once. The data derive from a study of shared clonotypes between healthy human individuals. The study's findings and limits: Naive subsets usually exceeded memory subsets in estimated richness.

CDR1 is MNHEY and CDR2 is SVGAGI in the germline V gene. The J segment lost 4 bases and the V segment lost 8 bases, leaving 4 bases of the junction unmatched. The CDR3 runs 13 residues. The V and J genes are TRBV6-5 and TRBJ1-5, with 8 bases identical to TRBD1. This receptor was obtained from a man aged 25-45 years in good health. The sample comprised memory CD4+ T cells sorted from blood. Subset here: CD45RA-negative fraction. The CDR3 nucleotides read TGTGCCAGCGGGGGACAGGTTAATCAGCCCCAGCATTTT. The encoded protein is CASGGQVNQPQHF.